Listed here are 28 T cell receptor beta chains from one sample, sequenced in a study of shared clonotypes between healthy human individuals. Sequencing was performed with immunoSEQ multiplex PCR; in TCRdb, only in-frame clones are kept and a portion is missing. In the table there are around 530,000 clones, around 78% of which are singletons. Sequencing input: PBMCs. The source is a woman in her thirties or forties in good health. Some clones in this sample may be carry-over from other donors' samples.

V gene TRBV19 combines with J gene TRBJ1-1; D remains unclear. This CDR3 has 14 amino acids. The germline gives CDR1 LNHDA, CDR2 SQIVND (reference sequence). Trimming shortened V by 4 bases and J by 4 bases, and 13 bases separated the two germline ends. The CDR3 nucleotides are TGTGCCAGTAGTAAGGAGCGAAGGGCCACTGAAGCTTTCTTT. Amino acid sequence: CASSKERRATEAFF.

This clone was observed a handful of times. This sequence joins TRBV6-4 and TRBJ1-1; unclear D gene. The V and J ends lost 8 bases and 1 base respectively, with 11 bases between them. The CDR3 sequence is 13 residues long. Germline CDR1 reads MRHNA; CDR2 reads SNTAGT. The CDR3 loop reads CASSPRSNTEAFF. The CDR3 DNA reads as TGTGCCAGCTCCCCCAGGTCGAACACTGAAGCTTTCTTT.

This clone was seen more than once but under ten times. The chain carries TRBV7-9 and TRBJ1-2, with D maybe TRBD1 (6 bases). Trimming took 1 base from V and 5 from J, leaving 8 bases between them. Germline V CDR1 and CDR2: SEHNR, FQNEAQ (reference sequence). The CDR3 has 13 residues. The CDR3: CASSLDTGYGYTF. The DNA for the CDR3 is TGTGCCAGCAGCTTAGATACAGGGTATGGCTACACCTTC.

V usage is TRBV4-1 and J usage is TRBJ1-1; weak D call: TRBD1 (6 bases). This CDR3 comprises 15 residues. The V end lost 1 base, the J end lost 1 base, and 10 bases lay between the germline ends. CDR1 is MGHRA, CDR2 YSYEKL, per germline. DNA of the CDR3: TGCGCCAGCAGCCAAGCGTCGGGGGCGAACACTGAAGCTTTCTTT. This gives the protein CASSQASGANTEAFF.

The chain couples TRBV27 to TRBJ2-5; D perhaps matches TRBD2 (6 bases). Germline V lookup: CDR1 MNHEY, CDR2 SMNVEV (reference sequence). The CDR3 is 12 residues long. The CDR3 reads CGPLGLQETQYF. CDR3 DNA sequence: TGTGGCCCCTTAGGACTACAAGAGACCCAGTACTTC.

Comment on this clone: A far larger clone is off by one base, so a read error is likely. The chain recombines TRBV6-1 with TRBJ2-3, with D maybe TRBD1 (6 bases). This CDR3 has 15 residues. Trimming left V 3 bases short and J 2 bases short, with 12 bases between. The germline CDR1 and CDR2 sequences are MNHNS and SASEGT. DNA of the CDR3: TGTGCCAGCAGTGATAGTGGACAGCACACAGATACGCAGTATTTT. This encodes CASSDSGQHTDTQYF.

The V and J genes are TRBV29-1 and TRBJ2-1; D is perhaps TRBD2 (6 bases). Germline V CDR1 and CDR2: SQVTM, ANQGSEA. V was cut by 1 base and J by 7 bases, with 11 bases left in between. The CDR3 contains 13 residues. CDR3 sequence (DNA): TGCAGCGTTGAAGGACTAGTCGAGAATGAGCAGTTCTTC. It encodes CSVEGLVENEQFF.

The V call is TRBV11-2, the J call TRBJ1-2; 10 nucleotides agree with TRBD1. The J segment lost 2 bases and the V segment lost 6 bases, leaving 9 bases of the junction unmatched. Germline V gives CDR1 SGHAT, CDR2 FQNNGV. CDR3 length equals 16 residues. CDR3 protein: CASRSWGTGENYGYTF. CDR3 coding DNA: TGTGCCAGCAGATCATGGGGGACAGGGGAGAACTATGGCTACACCTTC.

This clone was seen many times. The chain couples TRBV6-1 to TRBJ2-3; tentative D call: TRBD2 (6 bases). Germline V gene data show CDR1 as MNHNS and CDR2 as SASEGT. V lost 3 bases and J lost 3, with 16 bases in between. CDR3 length: 16 amino acids. The CDR3, as DNA: TGTGCCAGCAGTGAGGGATTGGGAGGACCGACAGATACGCAGTATTTT. Translating it yields CASSEGLGGPTDTQYF.

The rearrangement uses TRBV11-3 and TRBJ2-5; D tentatively reads TRBD1 or TRBD2 (5 bases each). CDR3 size: 16 residues. From germline, CDR1 is SGHNT and CDR2 YENEEA. Trimming removed 5 bases at V and 0 bases at J, with 16 bases between. CDR3 region: CASSTGRSKYQETQYF. Here the CDR3 DNA reads TGTGCCAGCAGCACGGGACGGTCGAAGTACCAAGAGACCCAGTACTTC.

This clone has just one count. This sequence joins TRBV11-3 and TRBJ2-5; 10 positions agree with TRBD2. The CDR3 totals 15 residues. Trimming cost V 1 base and J 4 bases; bases outside gene matches: 3. The germline V gene encodes CDR1 SGHNT and CDR2 YENEEA. The CDR3 sequence: CASSLASGSGETQYF. CDR3 DNA: TGTGCCAGCAGCTTAGCTAGCGGGAGTGGAGAGACCCAGTACTTC. Full variable domain (rest looked up from reference TRBV11-3 and TRBJ2-5): EAGVVQSPRYKIIEKKQPVAFWCNPISGHNTLYWYLQNLGQGPELLIRYENEEAVDDSQLPKDRFSAERLKGVDSTLKIQPAELGDSAVYLCASSLASGSGETQYFGPGTRLLVL.

This chain connects TRBV6-6 to TRBJ1-2; D is possibly TRBD1 (6 bases). The CDR3 spans 14 residues. CDR1 MNHNY and CDR2 SVGAGI come from the germline V gene (reference sequence). Trimming cost V 6 bases and J 5 bases, with 16 bases left between them. The CDR3 is CASRRPGASYGYTF. The CDR3 DNA reads TGTGCCAGCAGGCGCCCGGGGGCGTCATATGGCTACACCTTC.

Here the CDR3 reads CSVEWGQGTGQYF. The CDR3 DNA reads TGCAGCGTTGAATGGGGACAGGGGACGGGGCAGTACTTC. The chain employs TRBV29-1 and TRBJ2-7; 10 bases align to TRBD1. The germline gives CDR1 SQVTM, CDR2 ANQGSEA. J was trimmed by 9 bases and V by 2 bases; bases with no gene match: 7. The CDR3 covers 13 residues.

In its sample, this clone was seen once. The chain couples TRBV30 to TRBJ2-2, with 10 bases identical to TRBD1. The germline gives CDR1 GTSNPN, CDR2 SVGIG (reference sequence). After removal of 2 bases from V and 3 bases from J, the junction contained 3 bases not matched to a gene. The CDR3 consists of 15 residues. The CDR3 sequence is CAWSTGTGDTGELFF. In DNA, the CDR3 is TGTGCCTGGAGTACCGGGACAGGGGACACCGGGGAGCTGTTTTTT.

The chain combines TRBV27 with TRBJ1-5; D gene uncertain. This CDR3 contains 13 residues. The ends were cut back, 10 bases at V and 0 bases at J, with 10 bases in the middle. CDR1 is MNHEY, CDR2 SMNVEV, per germline (reference sequence). CDR3 residues: CATRQASNQPQHF. In DNA form, the CDR3 reads TGTGCCACCAGGCAGGCTAGCAATCAGCCCCAGCATTTT.

The chain joins TRBV18 to TRBJ2-5; 14 positions agree with TRBD2. Looked up from germline, CDR1 is KGHSH and CDR2 is LQKENI. The CDR3 consists of 17 residues. Trimming cost V 1 base and J 5 bases; bases outside gene matches: 6. As DNA, the CDR3 is TGTGCCAGCTCACCACGGGAGACTAGCGGGAGGGACGAGACCCAGTACTTC. Translated: CASSPRETSGRDETQYF.

CDR3 coding DNA: TGTGCCAGCAGCGTAGGGGGCAGGGGGCAAGAGACCCAGTACTTC. This sequence encodes CASSVGGRGQETQYF. The gene calls are TRBV9 and TRBJ2-5; TRBD1 agrees at 7 bases. Germline CDR1 is SGDLS and CDR2 is YYNGEE. V shed 0 bases, J shed 2 bases, and the junction held 4 bases outside the gene matches. The CDR3 is made up of 15 amino acids.

The chain combines TRBV6-1 with TRBJ1-4; 7 bases fit TRBD1. Germline V gives CDR1 MNHNS, CDR2 SASEGT. The CDR3 spans 16 residues. Losses at the gene ends were 3 bases for V and 1 base for J; bases not matched to a gene: 5. CDR3 residues: CASSDNRGGTNEKLFF. The CDR3 DNA follows: TGTGCCAGCAGTGATAACAGGGGAGGAACTAATGAAAAACTGTTTTTT.

This clone came up once. V is TRBV28 and J is TRBJ2-7; TRBD2 might be the D (5 bases). V lost 5 bases, J lost 2 bases, and 16 bases lay in between. This CDR3 contains 15 residues. Germline values: CDR1 MDHEN, CDR2 SYDVKM. CDR3 in amino acids: CASSTWERYTYEQYF. The CDR3 DNA follows: TGTGCCAGCAGTACCTGGGAGCGTTATACCTACGAGCAGTACTTC.

V usage is TRBV13 and J usage is TRBJ2-5; D assignment may be TRBD1 or TRBD2 (6 bases each). The V gene's germline CDR1 is PRHDT and CDR2 FYEKMQ (reference sequence). The CDR3 loop spans 15 amino acids. V was clipped by 2 bases and J by 5 bases, with 15 bases between them. The CDR3 DNA sequence: TGTGCCAGCAGCTTAAGTAGCGGAGGGGGGGAGACCCAGTACTTC. Translating it yields CASSLSSGGGETQYF.

Comments on this clone: Other DNA variants within this sample encode the same CDR3. V usage is TRBV18 and J usage is TRBJ2-3; D uncertain. The CDR3 is 12 residues long. Germline V gene sequence: CDR1 KGHSH, CDR2 LQKENI. The V and J ends lost 3 bases and 5 bases respectively, with 6 bases between them. The CDR3 DNA is TGTGCCAGCTCACCCACTGGAGATACGCAGTATTTT. Translation: CASSPTGDTQYF. Full variable domain (missing parts from reference TRBV18 and TRBJ2-3): NAGVMQNPRHLVRRRGQEARLRCSPMKGHSHVYWYRQLPEEGLKFMVYLQKENIIDESGMPKERFSAEFPKEGPSILRIQQVVRGDSAAYFCASSPTGDTQYFGPGTRLTVL.

The rearrangement joins TRBV29-1 to TRBJ2-1; unclear D gene. The germline CDR1 and CDR2 sequences are SQVTM and ANQGSEA. V was clipped by 4 bases and J by 5 bases, with 15 bases between them. The CDR3 consists of 14 residues. CDR3 DNA: TGCAGCGTTGTAGTCTTATCGGTGGACAATGAGCAGTTCTTC. Encoded protein: CSVVVLSVDNEQFF.

The chain's CDR3 is CASSPHPGRSSYEQYF. The CDR3 bases are TGTGCCAGCAGTCCCCACCCCGGAAGAAGCTCCTACGAGCAGTACTTC. V and J are TRBV28 and TRBJ2-7; no clear D. The CDR3 has 16 amino acids. Germline V gene sequence: CDR1 MDHEN, CDR2 SYDVKM. The V end lost 5 bases, the J end lost 0 bases, and 17 bases lay between the germline ends.

J is TRBJ1-4 and V is TRBV6-5; no reliable D call. Trimming stripped 5 bases from V and 8 bases from J, with 6 bases between. The CDR3 has 11 residues. The germline V gene has CDR1 MNHEY and CDR2 SVGAGI. CDR3 DNA: TGTGCCAGCAGTGATTACGAAAAACTGTTTTTT. Its translation: CASSDYEKLFF.

The table lists this clone with a few counts. This chain links TRBV4-1 with TRBJ2-5; 7 bases agree with TRBD2. The J call is doubtful: the DNA matches TRBJ2-7 better. The CDR3 length is 16 residues. Germline V lookup: CDR1 MGHRA, CDR2 YSYEKL. CDR3 in DNA: TGCGCCAGCAGCCACCAAGGTCTAGCGGTATCTTACGAGCAGTACTTC. This encodes CASSHQGLAVSYEQYF.

The chain recombines TRBV29-1 with TRBJ1-5, with D tentatively TRBD1 (5 bases). The CDR3 covers 13 residues. V was trimmed by 7 bases and J by 3 bases, leaving 13 bases between them. Germline V gene lookup returns CDR1 SQVTM and CDR2 ANQGSEA. The DNA of the CDR3 is TGCAGCGCCTCGGGGCAGGACAATCAGCCCCAGCATTTT. This translates into CSASGQDNQPQHF.

The chain combines TRBV5-1 with TRBJ1-2; TRBD1 matches at 7 bases. Germline V gene data show CDR1 as SGHRS and CDR2 as YFSETQ. J gave up 4 bases and V 5 bases, and 14 bases lay outside the gene matches. The CDR3 is 16 residues long. Written as DNA, the CDR3 is TGCGCCAGCAGTCGGAGCAGGGGGGAGATAGGCTATGGCTACACCTTC. Protein sequence: CASSRSRGEIGYGYTF.

The chain recombines TRBV2 with TRBJ1-2, with TRBD1 matching 8 bases. Germline-derived CDR1 and CDR2 are SNHLY and FYNNEI. CDR3 size: 14 residues. Trimming cost V 4 bases and J 3 bases; bases outside gene matches: 4. The CDR3 bases are TGTGCCAGCAGTGGGGTGACAGGGGACTATGGCTACACCTTC. Protein sequence: CASSGVTGDYGYTF.